This T cell receptor beta chain is drawn from a study of CD8 T cells in ankylosing spondylitis. Study results and caveats: The clones that were linked to disease were reported to be significantly enriched in matched synovial fluid samples from ankylosing spondylitis patients. It appeared that ankylosing spondylitis blood was characterized by a TCR beta motif of several highly homologous variants. Prior work had noted some motif variants in reactive arthritis blood and synovial fluid.

For TCR beta, libraries came from quantitative 5'-RACE with molecular barcodes. TCRdb processed the 5' RACE reads anew with MiXCR; each CDR3 protein has one entry. The sample contains about 540,000 distinct CDR3 sequences, roughly 13% of which appear only once. Notes on this clonotype: The antigen is undetermined.

There are 15 residues in the CDR3. Germline CDR1 reads GTSNPN; CDR2 reads SVGIG (reference sequence). V gave up 0 bases and J gave up 0 bases, with 9 bases separating them. The clonotype originates from a male donor with ankylosing spondylitis. Material for sequencing was blood, either unsorted or a sorted T cell fraction (not recorded which). The V gene is TRBV30, the J gene TRBJ2-1, with D maybe TRBD2 (5 bases). DNA of the CDR3: TGTGCCTGGAGTGTAATCGGGGTCTCCTACAATGAGCAGTTCTTC. Protein product: CAWSVIGVSYNEQFF.